This record concerns one T cell receptor beta chain sequence. The table lists this clone with a count of one. What antigen it recognizes has not been identified. Base qualities are not recorded, but no much larger clone differs from it by a single base. The data were obtained in a study of OX40 agonist ivuxolimab in advanced cancers. About the investigation overall: The costimulatory receptor OX40 (CD134) was targeted by ivuxolimab, a fully human IgG2 agonistic monoclonal antibody. Intravenous ivuxolimab was administered to patients every 2 weeks at six dose levels: 0.01, 0.1, 0.3, 1.5, 3 and 10 mg/kg. Of the roughly 51 patients in dose escalation, about 20 had hepatocellular carcinoma, some 15 had melanoma, 9 had renal cell carcinoma and 9 had head and neck cancer. In the dose-escalation cohort, 82.7% of patients were male, and the mean age was 60 years with a range of roughly 23 to 79. Prior anti-PD-1, anti-PD-L1 or anti-CTLA-4 therapy was permitted, and approximately 42% of dose-escalation patients had received checkpoint inhibitors. Partial responses were achieved by three dose-escalation patients, of whom one had hepatocellular carcinoma and two had cutaneous melanoma. The point of sequencing TCRbeta in the periphery was to test whether ivuxolimab changed TCR sequence diversity and drove clonal T-cell expansion. The paper covers the monotherapy dose-escalation part of the phase I ivuxolimab trial, which included N ≈ 52 patients.

For sequencing of the TCRbeta CDR3 region, genomic DNA was extracted from the sorted cells. TCRbeta CDR3 regions were sequenced using the immunoSEQ Assay. TCRdb carries this immuneACCESS record with in-frame sequences only. Its versions omit some clonotypes, under half of them owing to an unresolved V gene in the studies checked, with the rest unexplained. Counted in this sample were under 50,000 clones; around 88% of them appeared once. About 0.37% of the sample belongs to the ten largest clones. Results and caveats for the whole study, not just this receptor: After ivuxolimab, CD8+ T cells had more expanded clones than CD4+ T cells on average. At doses of 0.1 to 3.0 mg/kg, clonal expansion of both CD4+ and CD8+ blood T cells was observed from baseline to week 6. Low levels of normalized T-cell clonal expansion were also shown by some nonresponding patients. In the 0.1-3.0 mg/kg groups, partial responders were among the patients with the lowest normalized peripheral clonal expansion, particularly in CD8+ T cells. The antigen specificity of the peripheral T cells that underwent clonal expansion was not determined.

Patients with a history of autoimmune disease or receiving systemic immunosuppression were excluded from the trial. Peripheral blood for TCR sequencing was drawn from every dose cohort at baseline, at cycle 4 day 1 and at cycle 7 day 1. The samples were drawn from a first-in-human, open-label, multicenter phase I dose-escalation trial of ivuxolimab. Adults with locally advanced or metastatic melanoma, renal cell, hepatocellular, or head and neck squamous cell carcinoma were enrolled in the trial. Before TCR sequencing, CD4+ T cells and CD8+ T cells from peripheral blood were sorted into separate populations. Germline trimming amounts to 6 bases on V and 3 bases on J, with 7 as the count of junction bases outside the gene matches. According to the germline V gene (reference sequence), CDR1 reads MNHNY and CDR2 reads SVGAGI. Reading from cysteine to phenylalanine, the CDR3 counts 14 amino acids. The sequence is cut down to CDR3 DNA, 42 bases in frame from base 1.

The source material was CD4+ or CD8+ T cells sorted from blood, sampled in a trial of the OX40 agonist ivuxolimab. This sequence originates from an adult with an advanced solid tumor such as melanoma, head and neck, liver or kidney cancer. The sequence is built from TRBV6-6 and TRBJ1-1; 7 nucleotides in the junction match TRBD1. CDR3 loop: CASRRDRFYTEAFF. Here is the DNA: TGTGCCAGCAGAAGGGACAGATTTTACACTGAAGCTTTCTTT.